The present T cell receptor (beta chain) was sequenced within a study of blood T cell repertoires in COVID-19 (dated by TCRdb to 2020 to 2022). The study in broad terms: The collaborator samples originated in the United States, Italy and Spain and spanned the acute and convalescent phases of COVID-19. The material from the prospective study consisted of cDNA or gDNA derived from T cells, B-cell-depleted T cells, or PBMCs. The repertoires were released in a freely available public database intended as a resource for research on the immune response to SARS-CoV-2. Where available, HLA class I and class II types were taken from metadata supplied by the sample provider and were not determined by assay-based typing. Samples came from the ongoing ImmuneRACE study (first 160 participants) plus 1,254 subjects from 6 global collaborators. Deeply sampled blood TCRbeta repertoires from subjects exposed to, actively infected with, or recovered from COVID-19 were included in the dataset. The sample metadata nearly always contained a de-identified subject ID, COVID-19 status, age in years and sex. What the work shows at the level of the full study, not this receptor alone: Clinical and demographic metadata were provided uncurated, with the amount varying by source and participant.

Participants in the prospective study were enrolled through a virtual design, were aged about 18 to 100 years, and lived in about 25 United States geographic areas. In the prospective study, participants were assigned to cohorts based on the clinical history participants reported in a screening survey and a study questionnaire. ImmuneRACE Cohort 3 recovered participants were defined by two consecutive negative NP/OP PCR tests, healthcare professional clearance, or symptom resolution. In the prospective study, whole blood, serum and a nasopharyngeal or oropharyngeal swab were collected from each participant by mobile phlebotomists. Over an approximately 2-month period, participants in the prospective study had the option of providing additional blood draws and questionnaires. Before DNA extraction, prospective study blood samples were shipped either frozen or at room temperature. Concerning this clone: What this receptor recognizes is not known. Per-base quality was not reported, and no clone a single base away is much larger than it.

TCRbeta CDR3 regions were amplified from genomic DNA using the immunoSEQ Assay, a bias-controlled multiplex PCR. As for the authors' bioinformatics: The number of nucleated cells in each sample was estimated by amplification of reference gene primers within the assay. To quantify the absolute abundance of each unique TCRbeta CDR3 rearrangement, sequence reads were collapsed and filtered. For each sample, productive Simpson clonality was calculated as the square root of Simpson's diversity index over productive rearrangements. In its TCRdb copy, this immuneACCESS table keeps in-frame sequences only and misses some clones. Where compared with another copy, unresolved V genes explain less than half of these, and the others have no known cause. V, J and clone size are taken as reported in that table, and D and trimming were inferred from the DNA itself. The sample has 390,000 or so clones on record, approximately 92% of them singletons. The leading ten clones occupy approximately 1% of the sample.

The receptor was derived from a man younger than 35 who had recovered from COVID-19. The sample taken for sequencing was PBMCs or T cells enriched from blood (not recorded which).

The DNA sequence is as follows: TGTGCCAGTAGGCCAGGGGACCTCTTTGGCTATGGCTACACCTTC. Protein translation: CASRPGDLFGYGYTF. The V gene is TRBV19 and the J gene is TRBJ1-2; TRBD1 is a possible D gene, resting on 6 matching bases. The CDR3 contains 15 residues, cysteine and phenylalanine counted. The sequence is cut down to CDR3 DNA, 45 bases in frame from base 1. The trim is 6 bases for V and 4 bases for J, with a gap of 18 bases between the germline ends. The germline V gene (reference sequence) provides CDR1 LNHDA and CDR2 SQIVND.